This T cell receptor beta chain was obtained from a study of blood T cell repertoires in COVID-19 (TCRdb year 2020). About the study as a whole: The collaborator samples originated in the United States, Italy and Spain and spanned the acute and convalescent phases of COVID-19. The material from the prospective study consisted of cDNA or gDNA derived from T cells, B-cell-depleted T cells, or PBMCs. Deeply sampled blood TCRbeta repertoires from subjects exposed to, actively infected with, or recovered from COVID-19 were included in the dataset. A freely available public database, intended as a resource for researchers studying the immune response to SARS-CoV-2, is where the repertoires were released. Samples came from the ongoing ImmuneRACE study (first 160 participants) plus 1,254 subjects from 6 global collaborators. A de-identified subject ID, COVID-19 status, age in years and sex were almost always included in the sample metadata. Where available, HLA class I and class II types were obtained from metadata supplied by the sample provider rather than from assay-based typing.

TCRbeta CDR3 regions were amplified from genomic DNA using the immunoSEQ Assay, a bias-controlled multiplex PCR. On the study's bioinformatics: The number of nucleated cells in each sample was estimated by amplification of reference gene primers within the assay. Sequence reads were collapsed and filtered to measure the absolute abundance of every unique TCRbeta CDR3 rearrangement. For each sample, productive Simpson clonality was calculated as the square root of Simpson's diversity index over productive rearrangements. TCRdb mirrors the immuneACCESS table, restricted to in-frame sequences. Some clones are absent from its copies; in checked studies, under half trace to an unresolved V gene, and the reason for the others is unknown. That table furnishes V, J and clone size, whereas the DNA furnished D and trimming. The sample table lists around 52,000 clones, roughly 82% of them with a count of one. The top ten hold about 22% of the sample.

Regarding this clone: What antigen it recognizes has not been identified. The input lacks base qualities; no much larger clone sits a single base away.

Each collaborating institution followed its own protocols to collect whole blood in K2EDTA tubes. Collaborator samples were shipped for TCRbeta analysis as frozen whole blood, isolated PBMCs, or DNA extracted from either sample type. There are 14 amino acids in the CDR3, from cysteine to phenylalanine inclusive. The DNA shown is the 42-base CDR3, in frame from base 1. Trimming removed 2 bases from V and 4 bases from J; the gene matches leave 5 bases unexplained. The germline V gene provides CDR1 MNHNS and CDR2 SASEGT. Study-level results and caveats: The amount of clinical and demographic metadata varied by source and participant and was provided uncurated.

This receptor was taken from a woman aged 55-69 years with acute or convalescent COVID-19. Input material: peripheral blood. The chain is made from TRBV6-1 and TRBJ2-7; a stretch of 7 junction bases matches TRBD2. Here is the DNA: TGTGCCAGCAGTGAAAGAGGTAGCGGGTACGAGCAGTACTTC. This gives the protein CASSERGSGYEQYF.